A selection of T cell receptor beta chains follows, all from one sample in a study of shared clonotypes between healthy human individuals. Here immunoSEQ multiplex PCR was the method, and the copy in TCRdb shows in-frame clones only, minus some. The sample lists about 1 million clones; roughly 75% were seen once. Sample: memory CD4+ T cells sorted from blood. The source is a man aged 18 to 35 in good health. Each CDR3 is given with its conserved first and last residue. D genes are given only for firm matches. A clone size is listed for some rows: how often the clone was seen (once, few, many), or a class if it is expanded.

TRBV9	TRBJ2-4	TRBD1	.	CASSVEGAPKNIQYF	TGTGCCAGCAGCGTAGAGGGGGCCCCCAAAAACATTCAGTACTTC
TRBV5-1	TRBJ2-1	TRBD2	.	CASSSRGLAGAGDEQFF	TGCGCCAGCAGCTCCCGGGGACTAGCGGGGGCCGGCGATGAGCAGTTCTTC
TRBV28	TRBJ1-2	.	.	CASSTTGTRGYTF	TGTGCCAGCAGTACGACGGGGACGCGAGGCTACACCTTC
TRBV27	TRBJ2-1	TRBD2	.	CASRGLAGGLEQFF	TGTGCCAGCCGTGGACTAGCGGGGGGGCTTGAGCAGTTCTTC
TRBV5-4	TRBJ2-6	TRBD2	.	CASSARTSGVLHGANVLTF	TGTGCCAGCAGCGCGCGGACTAGCGGGGTGTTGCATGGGGCCAACGTCCTGACTTTC
TRBV28	TRBJ2-5	TRBD1	.	CASSTRDRVHPTQYF	TGTGCCAGCAGTACCCGGGACAGGGTCCACCCGACCCAGTACTTC
TRBV5-1	TRBJ2-7	.	many	CASSLGTHGRDEQYF	TGCGCCAGCAGCTTGGGGACTCACGGCCGGGACGAGCAGTACTTC
TRBV10-3	TRBJ2-7	TRBD2	.	CATGEGSSYEQYF	TGTGCCACCGGGGAGGGGAGCTCCTACGAGCAGTACTTC
TRBV5-1	TRBJ2-3	TRBD2	.	CASSWLTSGATDTQYF	TGCGCCAGCAGCTGGTTGACTAGCGGGGCAACAGATACGCAGTATTTT
TRBV4-1	TRBJ1-1	.	once	CASSRGGLQNTEAFF	TGCGCCAGCAGCCGGGGGGGACTTCAGAACACTGAAGCTTTCTTT
TRBV28	TRBJ2-7	.	.	CASSRAVSPYEQYF	TGTGCCAGCAGTCGGGCTGTGTCTCCCTACGAGCAGTACTTC
TRBV5-1	TRBJ2-2	.	once	CASSPGDTGELFF	TGCGCCAGCAGCCCAGGGGATACCGGGGAGCTGTTTTTT
TRBV19	TRBJ1-4	.	.	CASTRLGGIREEGKKLFF	TGTGCCAGTACACGGTTAGGAGGGATAAGAGAAGAGGGGAAAAAACTGTTTTTT
TRBV5-1	TRBJ2-2	.	.	CASSPRGPDTGELFF	TGCGCCAGCAGCCCCAGGGGACCGGACACCGGGGAGCTGTTTTTT
TRBV7-2	TRBJ2-7	.	.	CASSLDENEQYF	TGTGCCAGCAGCTTAGATGAAAACGAGCAGTACTTC
TRBV5-4	TRBJ2-7	.	.	CASSLGLESGEQYF	TGTGCCAGCAGCTTAGGGTTGGAGTCGGGGGAGCAGTACTTC
TRBV5-1	TRBJ2-7	TRBD1	few	CASSLGGQAQEQYF	TGCGCCAGCAGCTTGGGTGGACAGGCTCAAGAGCAGTACTTC
TRBV5-6	TRBJ2-2	.	.	CASSGGMRGLNTGELFF	TGTGCCAGCAGCGGCGGGATGAGAGGGTTGAACACCGGGGAGCTGTTTTTT
TRBV9	TRBJ1-6	TRBD1	.	CASSPGGVLPPPLHF	TGTGCCAGCAGCCCAGGGGGCGTATTGCCCCCACCCCTCCACTTT
TRBV25-1	TRBJ1-1	.	.	CASSENGEAFF	TGTGCCAGCAGTGAAAATGGCGAAGCTTTCTTT
TRBV7-9	TRBJ2-7	.	.	CASSLEVAGEQYF	TGTGCCAGCAGCTTAGAGGTCGCGGGGGAGCAGTACTTC
TRBV9	TRBJ1-6	.	.	CASSVAGSNSPLHF	TGTGCCAGCAGCGTAGCAGGGAGCAATTCACCCCTCCACTTT
TRBV5-4	TRBJ2-3	.	few	CASSFGGPLTDTQYF	TGTGCCAGCAGCTTCGGGGGCCCGTTGACAGATACGCAGTATTTT
TRBV11-2	TRBJ2-5	.	many	CASSFGAGVRETQYF	TGTGCCAGCAGCTTCGGGGCAGGGGTGAGAGAGACCCAGTACTTC
TRBV29-1	TRBJ2-1	TRBD2	.	CSARLAGGYNEQFF	TGCAGCGCCCGACTAGCGGGAGGTTACAATGAGCAGTTCTTC